The rows below give T cell receptor beta chains drawn from one sample of a study of blood T cell repertoires in COVID-19. Sequenced by immunoSEQ multiplex PCR; TCRdb stores in-frame clones only, minus some. The table shows 400,000 to 500,000 clones, with roughly 90% occurring only once. The sequencing input was PBMCs or T cells enriched from blood (not recorded which). The receptors originated from a woman aged 35 to 49 who had recovered from COVID-19. Both conserved end residues are part of each CDR3. D genes are given only for firm matches. For some rows the clone size is stated as once, few or many, or as a class when expanded; others skip it.

. TRBJ2-7 TRBV28 . CASSFLLGRDEQYF TGTGCCAGCAGTTTCCTCCTGGGGCGCGACGAGCAGTACTTC
. TRBJ1-2 TRBV5-1 . CASSLEWGAYGYTF TGCGCCAGCAGCTTGGAGTGGGGAGCCTATGGCTACACCTTC
few TRBJ1-5 TRBV27 TRBD1 CASSLGQGSNQPQHF TGTGCCAGCAGTTTAGGACAGGGGAGCAATCAGCCCCAGCATTTT
. TRBJ2-2 TRBV11-2 TRBD2 CASSFLGTSGTGELFF TGTGCCAGCAGCTTTCTCGGGACTAGCGGGACCGGGGAGCTGTTTTTT
. TRBJ1-6 TRBV3-1/TRBV3-2 TRBD1 CASSQETGYNSPLHF TGTGCCAGCAGCCAAGAGACAGGGTATAATTCACCCCTCCACTTT
. TRBJ1-1 TRBV11-2 . CASSLESPGFFGTEAFF TGTGCCAGCAGCTTAGAGAGCCCAGGATTTTTTGGCACTGAAGCTTTCTTT
. TRBJ2-7 TRBV29-1 TRBD1 CSVEDRDRDEQYF TGCAGCGTTGAGGACAGGGACCGAGACGAGCAGTACTTC
. TRBJ2-7 TRBV5-5 . CASSRRGYEQYF TGTGCCAGCAGTCGCAGAGGTTACGAGCAGTACTTC
. TRBJ2-7 TRBV20-1 . CSARDAYEQYF TGCAGTGCTAGAGATGCGTACGAGCAGTACTTC
. TRBJ2-7 TRBV27 TRBD2 CASSLGSGSFEQYF TGTGCCAGCAGTTTAGGTAGCGGGAGTTTCGAGCAGTACTTC
. TRBJ1-2 TRBV18 . CASSPPFTAANYGYTF TGTGCCAGCTCACCACCGTTCACAGCCGCTAACTATGGCTACACCTTC
. TRBJ1-2 TRBV7-2 . CASSLAGEDGYTF TGTGCCAGCAGCTTAGCAGGGGAAGACGGCTACACCTTC
. TRBJ1-1 TRBV5-6 . CASSLLSEAFF TGTGCCAGCAGCTTGTTATCTGAAGCTTTCTTT
. TRBJ2-2 TRBV6-2/TRBV6-3 . CASSSGEPLEDLSNTGELFF TGTGCCAGCAGTTCGGGAGAACCACTGGAAGATTTATCGAACACCGGGGAGCTGTTTTTT
. TRBJ2-2 TRBV3-1/TRBV3-2 TRBD2 CASSFAGGGATGELFF TGTGCCAGCAGCTTCGCCGGCGGGGGTGCCACCGGGGAGCTGTTTTTT
. TRBJ2-1 TRBV3-1/TRBV3-2 TRBD2 CASSPYPQGLAGGGDYNEQFF TGTGCCAGCAGCCCATACCCCCAGGGACTAGCGGGAGGGGGGGATTACAATGAGCAGTTCTTC
few TRBJ2-7 TRBV5-5 TRBD1 CASSSAGQGYEQYF TGTGCCAGCAGCTCCGCGGGACAGGGCTACGAGCAGTACTTC
. TRBJ2-3 TRBV25-1 TRBD2 CASSDTGTSRTDTQYF TGTGCCAGCAGTGATACCGGGACTAGCAGAACAGATACGCAGTATTTT
few TRBJ2-5 TRBV15 TRBD2 CATSRGLAVTSGRAGETQYF TGTGCCACCAGCAGAGGCTTGGCGGTAACGAGCGGGAGGGCCGGGGAGACCCAGTACTTC
. TRBJ1-1 TRBV27 . CASSLNGVSTEAFF TGTGCCAGCAGTTTAAACGGAGTGAGCACTGAAGCTTTCTTT
. TRBJ2-1 TRBV15 TRBD2 CATSRDTSGNNEQFF TGTGCCACCAGCAGAGATACTAGCGGGAATAATGAGCAGTTCTTC
. TRBJ2-7 TRBV5-5 TRBD1 CASSFGTGGNEQYF TGTGCCAGCAGCTTCGGGACAGGGGGCAACGAGCAGTACTTC
. TRBJ1-2 TRBV19 . CASSIDQASVYGYTF TGTGCCAGTAGTATAGATCAGGCCTCGGTCTATGGCTACACCTTC
once TRBJ2-1 TRBV27 . CASSLVFNEQFF TGTGCCAGCAGTTTAGTATTCAATGAGCAGTTCTTC
once TRBJ2-1 TRBV19 TRBD2 CASSIAGGAYNEQFF TGTGCCAGTAGTATAGCGGGAGGGGCCTACAATGAGCAGTTCTTC
. TRBJ1-5 TRBV19 . CASSTGEYSNQPQHF TGTGCCAGTAGTACAGGGGAATATAGCAATCAGCCCCAGCATTTT
. TRBJ1-3 TRBV24-1 . CATSDGGAGKTIYF TGTGCCACCAGTGATGGGGGGGCAGGGAAGACCATATATTTT
. TRBJ2-3 TRBV7-6 TRBD2 CASSLVEAGFGTDTQYF TGTGCCAGCAGCTTAGTTGAAGCGGGGTTTGGCACAGATACGCAGTATTTT
. TRBJ2-1 TRBV30 TRBD2 CACPQGEAGSSYNEQFF TGTGCCTGCCCACAAGGGGAAGCGGGGTCCTCCTACAATGAGCAGTTCTTC
. TRBJ2-7 TRBV27 . CASIEDSPTYEQYF TGTGCCAGCATCGAGGACTCCCCAACCTACGAGCAGTACTTC
. TRBJ1-2 TRBV12-5 . CASGLGTNYGYTF TGTGCTAGTGGTTTGGGAACAAACTATGGCTACACCTTC
. TRBJ2-3 TRBV7-9 . CASSLGGTDTQYF TGTGCCAGCAGCTTGGGAGGTACAGATACGCAGTATTTT
. TRBJ1-2 TRBV25-1 . CASSDRQEFYGYTF TGTGCCAGCAGTGATCGACAGGAATTTTATGGCTACACCTTC
. TRBJ1-2 TRBV5-8 . CASSLLFQGFPPRGYTF TGTGCCAGCAGCTTGTTGTTCCAGGGTTTTCCGCCGCGTGGCTACACCTTC
few TRBJ1-2 TRBV9 . CASSAPTGYYGYTF TGTGCCAGCAGCGCCCCCACAGGGTACTATGGCTACACCTTC